Shown below are 32 T cell receptor beta chains from a single sample sequenced in a study of blood T cell repertoires in COVID-19. The protocol was immunoSEQ multiplex PCR, while the TCRdb copy is restricted to in-frame clones and leaves out a portion. Of about 300,000 clones in the sample, 70% to 90% are singletons; the top ten hold about 4.2%. The sequenced material came from PBMCs or T cells enriched from blood (not recorded which). Receptors were obtained from a man younger than 45 who had recovered from COVID-19.

This chain joins TRBV10-1 and TRBJ2-3; D not resolved. CDR3 length: 13 amino acids. Germline V CDR1 and CDR2: WNHNN, SYGVQD (reference sequence). Between the trimmed V and J ends, which lost 4 bases and 6 bases, there was a span of 11 bases. In DNA, the CDR3 is TGCGCCAGCAGTGGACTGGATAGGGATACGCAGTATTTT. Amino acids: CASSGLDRDTQYF.

The chain has TRBV30 and TRBJ2-3; 11 nucleotides match TRBD2. The CDR3 runs 13 residues. Unmatched junction bases numbered 5, after V lost 8 bases and J lost 4 bases. Germline CDR1 and CDR2: GTSNPN and SVGIG (reference sequence). CDR3 residues: CASSGRASDTQYF. Written as DNA, the CDR3 is TGTGCCAGTAGCGGGAGGGCCTCAGATACGCAGTATTTT.

This clone was observed many times. The chain carries TRBV7-9 and TRBJ2-1; 7 bases fit TRBD1. The germline CDR1 and CDR2 sequences are SEHNR and FQNEAQ (reference sequence). V lost 5 bases to trimming and J lost 9 bases; unmatched junction nucleotides: 4. The length of the CDR3 is 12 residues. The CDR3 protein is CASSHNRGEQFF. The CDR3 DNA follows: TGTGCCAGCAGCCACAACAGGGGTGAGCAGTTCTTC.

V usage is TRBV28 and J usage is TRBJ1-1; D possibly corresponds to TRBD1 (5 bases). This CDR3 region has 14 residues. With 6 bases removed from V and 5 bases from J, the gap between germline ends came to 16 bases. The V gene's germline CDR1 is MDHEN and CDR2 SYDVKM. CDR3 in amino acids: CASSLGGTGTEAFF. The CDR3 DNA follows: TGTGCCAGCAGCCTGGGGGGGACGGGAACTGAAGCTTTCTTT.

This clone came up a few times. This chain uses TRBV4-1 with TRBJ2-1; 10 bases align to TRBD2. Losses at the gene ends were 3 bases for V and 2 bases for J; bases not matched to a gene: 4. The CDR3 totals 16 residues. Germline CDR1 MGHRA, CDR2 YSYEKL. CDR3 DNA: TGCGCCAGCAGCCAGGCTACTAGCGGGACCTACAATGAGCAGTTCTTC. This codes for CASSQATSGTYNEQFF.

CDR3 coding DNA: TGTGCCAGCCGGGACAGGGTGGTGTACGAGCAGTACTTC. This sequence encodes CASRDRVVYEQYF. The J gene is TRBJ2-7, the V gene TRBV6-5, with 9 positions matching TRBD1. CDR1 MNHEY and CDR2 SVGAGI come from the germline V gene. The ends lost 8 bases at V and 4 bases at J; junction bases unmatched: 6. This CDR3 contains 13 residues.

The chain joins TRBV28 to TRBJ1-2, with TRBD1 as a possible D gene (5 bases). Germline CDR1 is MDHEN and CDR2 is SYDVKM. The CDR3 has 12 residues. V lost 4 bases and J 8 bases, leaving 11 bases between the germline ends. Written as DNA, the CDR3 is TGTGCCAGCAGTTGGGGGGTAGGGGGCTACACCTTC. Protein product: CASSWGVGGYTF.

The J gene is TRBJ1-5, the V gene TRBV10-3; D is possibly TRBD1 (5 bases). This CDR3 is built from 14 residues. Trimming removed 3 bases from V and 3 bases from J, with 9 bases in between. CDR1 and CDR2 from the germline V gene are ENHRY and SYGVKD. As DNA, the CDR3 is TGTGCCATCAGTGATGCAGGGTCCAATCAGCCCCAGCATTTT. The encoded protein is CAISDAGSNQPQHF.

The chain links TRBV3-1 (or the pseudogene TRBV3-2) to TRBJ2-5; 14 nucleotides match TRBD2. The CDR3 spans 16 residues. Trimming at V came to 4 bases and at J to 1 base, leaving 2 bases not matched to a gene. Germline V gene data show CDR1 as LGHDT and CDR2 as YNNKEL (reference sequence). The CDR3 DNA reads TGTGCCAGCAGCCCCGGACTAGCGGGAGGCCAAGAGACCCAGTACTTC. Translation: CASSPGLAGGQETQYF.

This chain links TRBV24-1 with TRBJ2-5; D may be TRBD1 (5 bases). Trimming cost V 1 base and J 4 bases, with 12 bases left between them. The CDR3 totals 15 residues. Germline V gene sequence: CDR1 KGHDR, CDR2 SFDVKD. Here the CDR3 DNA reads TGTGCCACCAGTGATTTCCCCGCAGGGTTAGAGACCCAGTACTTC. It specifies CATSDFPAGLETQYF.

In nucleotides, the CDR3 is TGTGCCAGCACCCTGGAGGGTCCCCGGGGCTACACCTTC. Its protein product is CASTLEGPRGYTF. The chain couples TRBV5-8 to TRBJ1-2; no firm D call. The CDR3 is made up of 13 amino acids. V lost 6 bases and J lost 8, with 17 bases in between. Germline lookup yields CDR1 SGHTS and CDR2 YDEGEE.

The chain combines TRBV5-4 with TRBJ1-2; 7 nucleotides agree with TRBD1. V was clipped by 0 bases and J by 6 bases; unmatched bases: 2. Germline CDR1 is SGHNT and CDR2 is YYREEE (reference sequence). This CDR3 has 13 amino acids. The CDR3 here is CASSLGGGNGYTF. In DNA, the CDR3 is TGTGCCAGCAGCTTGGGAGGGGGCAATGGCTACACCTTC.

The chain employs TRBV7-8 and TRBJ2-5; D is perhaps TRBD1 (5 bases). Trimming removed 5 bases at V and 1 base at J, with 11 bases between. Germline assignment: CDR1 SGHVS and CDR2 FQNEAQ. The CDR3 runs 14 residues. The CDR3 bases are TGTGCCAGCAGCCTTGACAGAATCCAAGAGACCCAGTACTTC. Residues: CASSLDRIQETQYF.

The chain employs TRBV9 and TRBJ2-7, with TRBD1 as a possible D gene (7 bases). Germline V CDR1 and CDR2: SGDLS, YYNGEE. CDR3 length equals 15 residues. V was shortened by 4 bases and J by 3 bases, with 17 bases between the two germline ends. The CDR3 nucleotides read TGTGCCAGCAGCCTCAGGGGGACTGGAAGCTACGAGCAGTACTTC. Its protein is CASSLRGTGSYEQYF.

J is TRBJ2-1 and V is TRBV2; 8 bases fit TRBD2. Germline-derived CDR1 and CDR2 are SNHLY and FYNNEI. This CDR3 is 15 amino acids long. V lost 2 bases, J lost 10 bases, and 10 bases stayed unmatched. The CDR3 nucleotides read TGTGCCAGCAGTGAATCTGGCGGGGGGACCGGGGAGCAGTTCTTC. Its translation: CASSESGGGTGEQFF.

The chain couples TRBV6-5 to TRBJ2-1; 8 bases fit TRBD1. V lost 5 bases, J lost 3 bases, and 6 bases stayed unmatched. Germline V gene lookup returns CDR1 MNHEY and CDR2 SVGAGI. The CDR3 consists of 15 residues. The chain's CDR3 is CASSPGQGYYNEQFF. The DNA for the CDR3 is TGTGCCAGCAGTCCCGGACAGGGCTACTACAATGAGCAGTTCTTC.

V usage is TRBV29-1 and J usage is TRBJ2-7; TRBD1 matches 7 bases. The ends lost 5 bases at V and 0 bases at J; junction bases unmatched: 4. The CDR3 runs 13 residues. Germline CDR1 and CDR2: SQVTM and ANQGSEA. CDR3 region: CSVKQGFSYEQYF. CDR3 nucleotide sequence: TGCAGCGTTAAACAGGGGTTCTCCTACGAGCAGTACTTC.

This chain connects TRBV10-2 to TRBJ1-5; TRBD1 aligns across 7 bases. Germline loops: CDR1 WSHSY, CDR2 SAAADI. V gave up 3 bases and J gave up 0 bases; unmatched junction bases: 2. The CDR3 runs 15 residues. The CDR3 spells CASSDRGYSNQPQHF. The CDR3, as DNA: TGCGCCAGCAGTGACAGGGGGTATAGCAATCAGCCCCAGCATTTT.

The chain links TRBV19 to TRBJ1-1; the match to TRBD1 covers 10 bases. Trimming cost V 5 bases and J 6 bases; bases outside gene matches: 6. The CDR3 consists of 14 residues. Germline-derived CDR1 and CDR2 are LNHDA and SQIVND (reference sequence). DNA for the CDR3: TGTGCCAGTAGTCGACAGGGGGCGGGCGCTGAAGCTTTCTTT. This encodes CASSRQGAGAEAFF.

The genes are TRBV11-3 and TRBJ2-3; weak D call: TRBD2 (6 bases). Germline V CDR1 and CDR2: SGHNT, YENEEA. Trimming pared 5 bases from V and 2 bases from J, leaving 14 bases between. CDR3 length equals 15 residues. CDR3 coding DNA: TGTGCCAGCAGCCAAATCCGGGGGTTCACAGATACGCAGTATTTT. Amino acids: CASSQIRGFTDTQYF.

The count of this clone is one. This chain joins TRBV7-8 and TRBJ2-3; D remains ambiguous. The CDR3 loop spans 15 amino acids. The V end lost 4 bases, the J end lost 0 bases, and 11 bases lay between the germline ends. Germline CDR1 and CDR2: SGHVS and FQNEAQ. In nucleotides, the CDR3 is TGTGCCAGCAGCTCCCTTGTGGCTAGCACAGATACGCAGTATTTT. Translation: CASSSLVASTDTQYF. The full variable domain, its missing parts supplied by reference TRBV7-8 and TRBJ2-3, is GAGVSQSPRYKVAKRGQDVALRCDPISGHVSLFWYQQALGQGPEFLTYFQNEAQLDKSGLPSDRFFAERPEGSVSTLKIQRTQQEDSAVYLCASSSLVASTDTQYFGPGTRLTVL.

Worth noting for this clone: Other nucleotide sequences from this sample produce the same CDR3. The chain joins TRBV5-1 to TRBJ1-2, with TRBD1 matching 9 bases. CDR3 length: 14 amino acids. In germline, CDR1 is SGHRS, CDR2 YFSETQ. Trimming at V came to 4 bases and at J to 0 bases, leaving 1 base not matched to a gene. CDR3 region: CASSRDRANYGYTF. The CDR3 bases are TGCGCCAGCAGCCGGGACAGGGCTAACTATGGCTACACCTTC.

The rearrangement links TRBV5-1 to TRBJ2-3; the match to TRBD2 covers 7 bases. With V trimmed by 2 bases and J by 4 bases, 7 bases remained unmatched. Germline values: CDR1 SGHRS, CDR2 YFSETQ. The CDR3 totals 15 residues. CDR3 bases: TGCGCCAGCAGCTTCGCGGGAGTAACGGCAGATACGCAGTATTTT. Protein: CASSFAGVTADTQYF. The full variable domain, rest sourced from reference TRBV5-1 and TRBJ2-3, is KAGVTQTPRYLIKTRGQQVTLSCSPISGHRSVSWYQQTPGQGLQFLFEYFSETQRNKGNFPGRFSGRQFSNSRSEMNVSTLELGDSALYLCASSFAGVTADTQYFGPGTRLTVL.

The chain uses TRBV19 and TRBJ2-3, with 9 bases matching TRBD1. Germline-derived CDR1 and CDR2 are LNHDA and SQIVND (reference sequence). With 1 base clipped from V and 1 base from J, the junction kept 3 bases outside the gene matches. CDR3 length equals 16 residues. CDR3 nucleotides: TGTGCCAGTAGTATAGGCCGGGACAGGGGCACAGATACGCAGTATTTT. This translates into CASSIGRDRGTDTQYF.

The CDR3, as DNA: TGTGCCAGCAGCCAGGTCAGCACCGGGGAGCTGTTTTTT. Its translation: CASSQVSTGELFF. The J gene is TRBJ2-2, the V gene TRBV4-2; no reliable D call. Germline assignment: CDR1 LGHNA and CDR2 YNFKEQ. Trimming took 3 bases from V and 4 from J, leaving 6 bases between them. This CDR3 has 13 amino acids.

This rearrangement joins TRBV27 to TRBJ1-6, with a possible D match to TRBD1 (6 bases). Trimming cost V 6 bases and J 13 bases, with 13 bases left between them. CDR3 length equals 12 residues. CDR1 and CDR2 from the germline V gene are MNHEY and SMNVEV (reference sequence). The CDR3 nucleotides read TGTGCCAGCAGGCTGGGGGGGCTTCCCCTCCACTTT. Translating gives CASRLGGLPLHF.

The chain has TRBV28 and TRBJ2-3; possibly TRBD2 for D (5 bases). The CDR3 extends over 16 amino acids. Looked up from germline, CDR1 is MDHEN and CDR2 is SYDVKM. Trimming shortened V by 5 bases and J by 4 bases, and 19 bases separated the two germline ends. The CDR3 DNA sequence: TGTGCCAGCAGTCCGGGTTTTCGCGGGCAGGCAGATACGCAGTATTTT. Translated: CASSPGFRGQADTQYF. Complete variable domain (other parts from reference TRBV28 and TRBJ2-3): DVKVTQSSRYLVKRTGEKVFLECVQDMDHENMFWYRQDPGLGLRLIYFSYDVKMKEKGDIPEGYSVSREKKERFSLILESASTNQTSMYLCASSPGFRGQADTQYFGPGTRLTVL.

The chain uses TRBV4-1 and TRBJ1-2; the D is unclear. The length of the CDR3 is 12 residues. V gave up 0 bases and J gave up 13 bases, with 12 bases separating them. The germline V gene has CDR1 MGHRA and CDR2 YSYEKL. The CDR3 here is CASSQDITHPTF. Written as DNA, the CDR3 is TGCGCCAGCAGCCAAGATATAACACATCCCACCTTC.

The chain combines TRBV12-3 or TRBV12-4 with TRBJ2-3; D call uncertain. The CDR3 sequence is 11 residues long. V lost 4 bases and J 6 bases, leaving 5 bases between the germline ends. The CDR3 nucleotides read TGTGCCAGCAGTTCGGTGGATACGCAGTATTTT. This translates into CASSSVDTQYF.

The CDR3 loop reads CASSRGLADTSTDTQYF. As DNA, the CDR3 is TGCGCCAGCAGCCGCGGACTAGCGGATACTAGCACAGATACGCAGTATTTT. The chain couples TRBV4-1 to TRBJ2-3; TRBD2 agrees at 10 bases. CDR3 length: 17 amino acids. CDR1 and CDR2 from the germline V gene are MGHRA and YSYEKL. V shed 4 bases and J 0 bases; nucleotides not matched to a gene: 7.

The V call is TRBV20-1, the J call TRBJ1-3, with D perhaps TRBD1 (5 bases). Germline-derived CDR1 and CDR2 are DFQATT and SNEGSKA (reference sequence). The CDR3 is made up of 11 amino acids. Trimming removed 7 bases at V and 6 bases at J, with 10 bases between. CDR3 loop: CSVQGLNTIYF. In nucleotides, the CDR3 is TGCAGTGTGCAGGGTTTAAACACCATATATTTT.

This sequence joins TRBV19 and TRBJ2-7, with 8 bases matching TRBD1. The CDR3 consists of 14 residues. Germline V gene lookup returns CDR1 LNHDA and CDR2 SQIVND (reference sequence). V lost 5 bases to trimming and J lost 5 bases; unmatched junction nucleotides: 8. In nucleotides, the CDR3 is TGTGCCAGTAGTGCTCAGGGGGCGCGAAACGAGCAGTACTTC. It is translated as CASSAQGARNEQYF. Based on the CDR3 plus reference TRBV19 and TRBJ2-7, the full variable domain is DGGITQSPKYLFRKEGQNVTLSCEQNLNHDAMYWYRQDPGQGLRLIYYSQIVNDFQKGDIAEGYSVSREKKESFPLTVTSAQKNPTAFYLCASSAQGARNEQYFGPGTRLTVT.